This passage covers 8 T cell receptor beta chains from one sample sequenced in a study of T cells in Graves' hyperthyroidism and ophthalmopathy. Researchers amplified the TCR beta CDR3 regions from RNA transcripts. First-round RT-PCR of the TCR CDR3 relied on the HTBI primer set. TCRdb re-derived calls from the multiplex PCR reads in MiXCR, one entry per CDR3 protein. The table lists roughly 300,000 distinct CDR3 sequences, 20% to 25% of them singletons. Sequenced: blood. The receptor source for this set is a woman between 50 and 59 years old with Graves' hyperthyroidism.

This chain uses TRBV29-1 with TRBJ1-2; perhaps TRBD1 as D (5 bases). From germline, CDR1 is SQVTM and CDR2 ANQGSEA. V was trimmed by 6 bases and J by 3 bases, leaving 17 bases between them. The CDR3 consists of 14 residues. Here the CDR3 DNA reads TGCAGCGTGGGGAAAATGGGGGAATACTATGGCTACACCTTC. This encodes CSVGKMGEYYGYTF. Together with reference TRBV29-1 and TRBJ1-2, the CDR3 gives the full variable domain: SAVISQKPSRDICQRGTSLTIQCQVDSQVTMMFWYRQQPGQSLTLIATANQGSEATYESGFVIDKFPISRPNLTFSTLTVSNMSPEDSSIYLCSVGKMGEYYGYTFGSGTRLTVV.

In this sample, this clonotype turned up many times. This chain's CDR3 is CASSLPSDRARRGYTF. CDR3 sequence (DNA): TGTGCCAGCAGTTTGCCGTCCGACAGGGCAAGGCGTGGCTACACCTTC. This sequence joins TRBV28 and TRBJ1-2; 7 bases match TRBD1. The CDR3 is 16 amino acids. CDR1 is MDHEN and CDR2 is SYDVKM in the germline V gene. Germline trimming cut 3 bases from V and 7 bases from J; bases unmatched to any gene: 14.

This clonotype came up many times. This sequence joins TRBV7-8 and TRBJ2-2; D is uncertain. Germline CDR1 is SGHVS and CDR2 is FQNEAQ. The CDR3 runs to 12 residues. V lost 5 bases to trimming and J lost 12 bases, with 13 bases between them. CDR3 nucleotide sequence: TGTGCCAGCAGCGGATCGGACGAAAAGCTGTTTTTT. Translation gives CASSGSDEKLFF.

This clonotype was found once. With a much larger clone just one base away, this may be a read error. The chain couples TRBV7-9 to TRBJ1-6; 7 bases match TRBD1. V was clipped by 5 bases and J by 7 bases; unmatched bases: 5. Germline assignment: CDR1 SEHNR and CDR2 FQNEAQ (reference sequence). This CDR3 is built from 14 residues. The CDR3 protein is CASSTGTVNSPLHF. CDR3 in DNA: TGTGCCAGCAGCACCGGGACAGTGAATTCACCCCTCCACTTT.

The genes are TRBV20-1 and TRBJ2-5; no reliable D call. With 6 bases removed from V and 5 bases from J, the gap between germline ends came to 13 bases. This CDR3 region has 12 residues. In germline, CDR1 is DFQATT, CDR2 SNEGSKA (reference sequence). The CDR3 region has the DNA TGCAGTGCCCTTGGCAGAAGGGAGACCCAGTACTTC. As protein: CSALGRRETQYF.

This clonotype was observed at least ten times. The chain couples TRBV2 to TRBJ1-5; D is unresolved. The germline gives CDR1 SNHLY, CDR2 FYNNEI. The CDR3 is 13 amino acids. V was trimmed by 4 bases and J by 8 bases, leaving 12 bases between them. CDR3 bases: TGTGCCAGCAGTGTAAAACGGGGTGAGCCCCAGCATTTT. Amino acids: CASSVKRGEPQHF.

CDR3 in amino acids: CAWSSGQYNEKLFF. Here the CDR3 DNA reads TGTGCCTGGAGTTCGGGACAGTATAATGAAAAACTGTTTTTT. This chain connects TRBV30 to TRBJ1-4, with 7 bases fitting TRBD1. The CDR3 consists of 14 residues. J gave up 4 bases and V 2 bases, and 4 bases lay outside the gene matches. The germline V gene encodes CDR1 GTSNPN and CDR2 SVGIG (reference sequence).

With regard to this clonotype: A read error may explain this, as a much larger clone is one base away. The chain couples TRBV28 to TRBJ1-1; possible D gene TRBD1, 6 bases. CDR1 MDHEN and CDR2 SYDVKM come from the germline V gene. The CDR3 covers 13 residues. CDR3 residues: CTSRTQGITEAFF. The DNA of the CDR3 is TGTACCAGCAGAACACAGGGTATTACTGAAGCTTTCTTT.